Listed here are 18 T cell receptor beta chains from one sample, sequenced in a study of response to subunit inactivated influenza vaccine (dated by TCRdb to 2016 to 2019). Library preparation was by RT-PCR. Sequenced on an Illumina HiSeq 2500. In TCRdb, the public reads were trimmed at Q25 with fastp and aligned with MiXCR, with productive beta chains retained. Under each unique CDR3 protein, matching rows form one entry showing the most common genes and DNA. The sample includes hundreds of thousands of distinct CDR3 sequences, with roughly 14% observed a single time. The ten largest clonotypes hold roughly 11% of the sample. The source material was PBMCs from blood, sampled 12 days after vaccination. These receptors all come from a man between 45 and 60 years old who received an inactivated influenza vaccine. Donor details come from another sample of the same person, matched by shared clones.

The table lists this clonotype with many counts. The chain combines TRBV7-2 with TRBJ2-7; 8 bases line up with TRBD2. Germline CDR1 and CDR2: SGHTA and FQGNSA. The CDR3 runs 14 residues. With V trimmed by 6 bases and J by 4 bases, 8 bases remained unmatched. Here the CDR3 DNA reads TGTGCCAGCAGTCTTAGCGGGGTTTCATACGAGCAGTACTTC. Its protein product is CASSLSGVSYEQYF.

This clonotype occurred a few times. The chain links TRBV3-1 to TRBJ2-2, with D possibly TRBD2 on 6 matching bases. Germline V gene lookup returns CDR1 LGHDT and CDR2 YNNKEL (reference sequence). The CDR3 consists of 15 residues. The V end lost 0 bases, the J end lost 8 bases, and 13 bases lay between the germline ends. CDR3 in DNA: TGTGCCAGCAGCCAAGATGAGTACGGGAGAGGGGAGCTGTTTTTT. Translated: CASSQDEYGRGELFF. Variable domain in full (rest from reference TRBV3-1 and TRBJ2-2): DTAVSQTPKYLVTQMGNDKSIKCEQNLGHDTMYWYKQDSKKFLKIMFSYNNKELIINETVPNRFSPKSPDKAHLNLHINSLELGDSAVYFCASSQDEYGRGELFFGEGSRLTVL.

The sample holds many counts of this clonotype. The V and J genes are TRBV7-9 and TRBJ2-2, with D hard to call. The germline V gene encodes CDR1 SEHNR and CDR2 FQNEAQ (reference sequence). The CDR3 has 15 residues. Trimming took off 3 bases at V and 1 base at J, with 9 bases between the two ends. The chain's CDR3 is CASSFGRRNTGELFF. CDR3 in DNA: TGTGCCAGCAGCTTCGGCAGGAGGAACACCGGGGAGCTGTTTTTT.

This clonotype was seen a handful of times. J is TRBJ2-2 and V is TRBV5-6; 7 bases are shared with TRBD1. Germline trimming cut 4 bases from V and 4 bases from J; bases unmatched to any gene: 13. There are 17 residues in the CDR3. Germline CDR1 and CDR2: SGHDT and YYEEEE. The CDR3 sequence is CASSPERTGWGTGELFF. Written as DNA, the CDR3 is TGTGCCAGCAGCCCAGAAAGGACAGGTTGGGGCACCGGGGAGCTGTTTTTT.

This clonotype was observed a handful of times. The J gene is TRBJ2-2, the V gene TRBV18; a weak D match, TRBD1 (6 bases). The V end was cut by 2 bases, the J end by 2 bases, with 12 bases between. Germline V gene lookup returns CDR1 KGHSH and CDR2 LQKENI. The CDR3 has 16 amino acids. CDR3 sequence: CASSPYAGTNTGELFF. Written as DNA, the CDR3 is TGTGCCAGCTCACCATATGCAGGGACAAACACCGGGGAGCTGTTTTTT.

V and J are TRBV7-2 and TRBJ1-3; unclear D gene. In germline, CDR1 is SGHTA, CDR2 FQGNSA. Trimming left V 5 bases short and J 0 bases short, with 11 bases between. The CDR3 is 15 amino acids. The CDR3 loop reads CASSPKPSSGNTIYF. Written as DNA, the CDR3 is TGTGCCAGCAGCCCGAAACCCTCCTCTGGAAACACCATATATTTT.

This clonotype showed up many times. The rearrangement joins TRBV6-1 to TRBJ1-1; D remains unclear. Trimming took off 5 bases at V and 0 bases at J, with 7 bases between the two ends. The CDR3 consists of 13 residues. Germline-derived CDR1 and CDR2 are MNHNS and SASEGT. CDR3 DNA sequence: TGTGCCAGCAGTCCCGCCTTGAACACTGAAGCTTTCTTT. This translates into CASSPALNTEAFF.

This clonotype was found many times. The V gene is TRBV27, the J gene TRBJ2-7; D is uncertain. The CDR3 totals 12 residues. The V gene's germline CDR1 is MNHEY and CDR2 SMNVEV (reference sequence). With 4 bases removed from V and 0 bases from J, the gap between germline ends came to 4 bases. The CDR3 DNA follows: TGTGCCAGCAGTTCGCTCTCCTACGAGCAGTACTTC. Its protein product is CASSSLSYEQYF.

The chain carries TRBV29-1 and TRBJ2-2; TRBD1 agrees at 11 bases. J lost 7 bases, V lost 5 bases, and 6 bases had no gene match. Germline values: CDR1 SQVTM, CDR2 ANQGSEA. CDR3 length: 14 amino acids. The CDR3 coding sequence is TGCAGCGTTCCCGGGACAGGGGGTGTCGGGGAGCTGTTTTTT. Translation: CSVPGTGGVGELFF.

This rearrangement joins TRBV12-3 or TRBV12-4 to TRBJ2-3; D is unresolved. With 3 bases removed from V and 8 bases from J, the gap between germline ends came to 6 bases. CDR3 length: 11 amino acids. Here the CDR3 DNA reads TGTGCCAGCAGTTTTGTGGGTACGCAGTATTTT. Protein: CASSFVGTQYF.

The chain employs TRBV6-1 and TRBJ1-1; D might be TRBD1 (5 bases). This CDR3 is 16 amino acids long. Per germline, CDR1 MNHNS and CDR2 SASEGT. V was pared by 2 bases and J by 2 bases, with 15 bases between. The CDR3 protein is CASSERLAGTNTEAFF. The CDR3 DNA reads as TGTGCCAGCAGTGAAAGGCTGGCGGGGACTAACACTGAAGCTTTCTTT.

The chain couples TRBV10-3 to TRBJ2-7; D possibly corresponds to TRBD2 (6 bases). V was pared by 6 bases and J by 2 bases, with 14 bases between. This CDR3 has 14 residues. Germline values: CDR1 ENHRY, CDR2 SYGVKD. CDR3 residues: CAIRPHGGTYEQYF. The CDR3 nucleotides read TGTGCCATCAGGCCCCACGGGGGTACCTACGAGCAGTACTTC.

This clonotype has only a few counts. The chain carries TRBV6-2 or TRBV6-3 and TRBJ1-1, with no clear D. Germline values: CDR1 MNHEY, CDR2 SVGEGT. The V gene lost 4 bases and the J gene lost 1 base, with 7 bases spanning the gap. This CDR3 contains 13 residues. The CDR3 sequence is CASSWQANTEAFF. The CDR3 bases are TGTGCCAGCAGTTGGCAGGCGAACACTGAAGCTTTCTTT.

The V and J genes are TRBV12-3 or TRBV12-4 and TRBJ1-1; no reliable D call. V lost 3 bases and J 3 bases, leaving 14 bases between the germline ends. The CDR3 sequence is 15 residues long. CDR3 nucleotides: TGTGCCAGCAGTTTGGGCGGGCTGAGGGACACTGAAGCTTTCTTT. As protein: CASSLGGLRDTEAFF.

The chain links TRBV29-1 to TRBJ2-5; perhaps D is TRBD1 or TRBD2 (5 bases each). V was shortened by 6 bases and J by 3 bases, with 14 bases between the two germline ends. CDR3 size: 13 residues. Per the germline V gene, CDR1 is SQVTM and CDR2 is ANQGSEA. The DNA for the CDR3 is TGCAGCGTGGAACCCCTGGGGGAAGAGACCCAGTACTTC. Protein sequence: CSVEPLGEETQYF.

The V gene is TRBV12-3 or TRBV12-4, the J gene TRBJ2-2, with no clear D. V lost 7 bases to trimming and J lost 1 base, with 13 bases between them. The CDR3 consists of 15 residues. The CDR3 sequence: CASTPHHLNTGELFF. The CDR3 DNA reads as TGTGCCAGCACCCCGCACCATTTGAACACCGGGGAGCTGTTTTTT.

V usage is TRBV7-9 and J usage is TRBJ2-2; D may be TRBD2 (6 bases). With 8 bases removed from V and 1 base from J, the gap between germline ends came to 11 bases. Germline V gene sequence: CDR1 SEHNR, CDR2 FQNEAQ (reference sequence). The CDR3 has 14 amino acids. The CDR3 protein is CASPRGRNTGELFF. CDR3 in DNA: TGTGCCAGCCCGCGGGGCCGGAACACCGGGGAGCTGTTTTTT.

This clonotype showed up just a few times. The V gene is TRBV12-3 or TRBV12-4, the J gene TRBJ2-3, with D perhaps TRBD2 (6 bases). CDR3 length equals 14 residues. V was pared by 1 base and J by 10 bases, with 15 bases between. This CDR3 is CASSLGAPRESQYF. The CDR3 coding sequence is TGTGCCAGCAGTTTAGGGGCCCCCCGGGAGTCGCAGTATTTT.